This TCR beta chain comes out of a study of control samples from healthy donors and cancer patients. Sequenced by immunoSEQ multiplex PCR; TCRdb stores in-frame clones only, minus some. The sample has roughly 200,000 clones, about 95% seen once. Sequenced input: blood. This receptor was obtained from a man aged 50-59 years in good health.

The CDR3 spells CASSSRTLSGANVLTF. CDR3 nucleotide sequence: TGTGCCAGCAGCTCCCGGACACTTTCAGGGGCCAACGTCCTGACTTTC. The gene calls are TRBV11-2 and TRBJ2-6; D might be TRBD1 (5 bases). Looked up from germline, CDR1 is SGHAT and CDR2 is FQNNGV. This CDR3 spans 16 amino acids. Trimming took off 4 bases at V and 4 bases at J, with 14 bases between the two ends.